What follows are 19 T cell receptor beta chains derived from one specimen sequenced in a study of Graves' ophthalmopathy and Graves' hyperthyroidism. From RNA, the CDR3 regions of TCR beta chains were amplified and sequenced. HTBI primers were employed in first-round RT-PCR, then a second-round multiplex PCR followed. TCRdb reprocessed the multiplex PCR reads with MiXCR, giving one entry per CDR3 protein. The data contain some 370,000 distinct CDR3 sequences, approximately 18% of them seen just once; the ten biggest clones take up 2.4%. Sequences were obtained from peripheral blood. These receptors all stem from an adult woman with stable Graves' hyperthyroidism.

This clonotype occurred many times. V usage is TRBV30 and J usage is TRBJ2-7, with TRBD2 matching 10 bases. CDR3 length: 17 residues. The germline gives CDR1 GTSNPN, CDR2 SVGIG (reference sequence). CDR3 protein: CAYSGGGSGRWTYEQYF. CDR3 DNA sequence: TGTGCATACAGCGGGGGGGGGAGCGGGAGATGGACCTACGAGCAGTACTTC.

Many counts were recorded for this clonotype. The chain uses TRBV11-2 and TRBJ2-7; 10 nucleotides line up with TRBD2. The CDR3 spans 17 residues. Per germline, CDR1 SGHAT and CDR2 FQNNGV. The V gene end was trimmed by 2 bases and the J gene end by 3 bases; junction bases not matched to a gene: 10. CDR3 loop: CASSLPRYSGRNYEQYF. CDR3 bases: TGTGCCAGCAGCTTACCCCGCTATAGCGGGAGGAACTACGAGCAGTACTTC.

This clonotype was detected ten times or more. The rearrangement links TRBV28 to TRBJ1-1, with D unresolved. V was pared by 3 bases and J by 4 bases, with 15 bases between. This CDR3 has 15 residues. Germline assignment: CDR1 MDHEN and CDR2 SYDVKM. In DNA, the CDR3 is TGTGCCAGCAGTTTCCTTGGAGGTTCCGGCACTGAAGCTTTCTTT. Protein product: CASSFLGGSGTEAFF.

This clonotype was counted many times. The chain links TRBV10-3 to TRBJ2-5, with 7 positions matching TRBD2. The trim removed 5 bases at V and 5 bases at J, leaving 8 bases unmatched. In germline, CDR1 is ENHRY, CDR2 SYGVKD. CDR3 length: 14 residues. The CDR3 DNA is TGTGCCATCAGTACTAGCGATGGACCGGAGACCCAGTACTTC. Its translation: CAISTSDGPETQYF.

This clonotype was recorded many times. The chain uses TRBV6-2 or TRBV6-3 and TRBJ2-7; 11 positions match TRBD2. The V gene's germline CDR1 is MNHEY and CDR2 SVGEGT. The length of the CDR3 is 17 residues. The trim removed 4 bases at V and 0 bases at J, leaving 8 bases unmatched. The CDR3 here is CASSSTSGEPRSYEQYF. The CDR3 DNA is TGTGCCAGCAGTTCGACTAGCGGGGAACCTCGCTCCTACGAGCAGTACTTC.

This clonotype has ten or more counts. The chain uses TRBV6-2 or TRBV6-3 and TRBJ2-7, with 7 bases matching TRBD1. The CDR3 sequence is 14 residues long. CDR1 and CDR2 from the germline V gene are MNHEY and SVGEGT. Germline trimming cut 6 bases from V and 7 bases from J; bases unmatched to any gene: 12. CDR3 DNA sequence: TGTGCCAGCAGAAAAAGACAGGGAAGAGGTGAGCAGTACTTC. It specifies CASRKRQGRGEQYF.

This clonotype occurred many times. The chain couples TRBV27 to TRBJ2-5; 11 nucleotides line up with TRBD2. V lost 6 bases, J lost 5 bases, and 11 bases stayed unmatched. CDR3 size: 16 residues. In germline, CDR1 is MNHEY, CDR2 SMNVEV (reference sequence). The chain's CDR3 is CASRGSGRARWETQYF. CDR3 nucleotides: TGTGCCAGCAGGGGTAGCGGGAGGGCCCGTTGGGAGACCCAGTACTTC.

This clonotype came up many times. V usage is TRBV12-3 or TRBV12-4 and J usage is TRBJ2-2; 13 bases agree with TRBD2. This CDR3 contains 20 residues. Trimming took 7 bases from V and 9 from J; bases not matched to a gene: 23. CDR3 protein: CASNSATSGRSKRGLRELFF. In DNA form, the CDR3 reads TGTGCCAGCAATTCAGCGACTAGCGGGAGGTCTAAAAGAGGTTTGCGGGAGCTGTTTTTT.

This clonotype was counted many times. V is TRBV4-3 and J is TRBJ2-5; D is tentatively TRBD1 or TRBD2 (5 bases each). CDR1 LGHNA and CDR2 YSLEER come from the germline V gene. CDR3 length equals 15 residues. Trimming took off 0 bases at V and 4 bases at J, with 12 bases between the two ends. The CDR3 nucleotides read TGCGCCAGCAGCCAAGATCGGGGACCGAGAGAGACCCAGTACTTC. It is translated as CASSQDRGPRETQYF.

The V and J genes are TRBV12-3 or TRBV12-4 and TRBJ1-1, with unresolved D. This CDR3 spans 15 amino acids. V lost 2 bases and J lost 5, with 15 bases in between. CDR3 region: CASSLLGLGKTEAFF. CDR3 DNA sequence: TGTGCCAGCAGTTTATTAGGACTGGGGAAGACTGAAGCTTTCTTT.

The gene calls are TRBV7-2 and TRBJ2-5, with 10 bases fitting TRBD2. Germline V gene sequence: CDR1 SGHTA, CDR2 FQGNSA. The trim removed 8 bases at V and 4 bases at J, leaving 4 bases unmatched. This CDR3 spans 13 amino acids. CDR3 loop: CASGTSGTETQYF. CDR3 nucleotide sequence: TGTGCCAGCGGAACTAGCGGGACAGAGACCCAGTACTTC.

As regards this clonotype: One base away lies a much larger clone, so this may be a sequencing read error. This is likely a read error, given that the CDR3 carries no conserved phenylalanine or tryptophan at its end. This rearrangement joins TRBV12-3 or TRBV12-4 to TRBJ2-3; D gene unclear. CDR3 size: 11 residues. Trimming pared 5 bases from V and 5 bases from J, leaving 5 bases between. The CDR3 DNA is TGTGCCAGCAGTACGGGAGATACGCAGTATTGT. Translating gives CASSTGDTQYC.

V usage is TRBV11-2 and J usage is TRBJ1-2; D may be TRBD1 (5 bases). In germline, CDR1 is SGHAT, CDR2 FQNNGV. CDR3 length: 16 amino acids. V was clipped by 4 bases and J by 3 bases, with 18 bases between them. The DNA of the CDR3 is TGTGCCAGCAGCTCCTACCGGGACGGAGGGTACTATGGCTACACCTTC. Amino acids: CASSSYRDGGYYGYTF. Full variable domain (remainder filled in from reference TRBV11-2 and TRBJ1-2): EAGVAQSPRYKIIEKRQSVAFWCNPISGHATLYWYQQILGQGPKLLIQFQNNGVVDDSQLPKDRFSAERLKGVDSTLKIQPAKLEDSAVYLCASSSYRDGGYYGYTFGSGTRLTVV.

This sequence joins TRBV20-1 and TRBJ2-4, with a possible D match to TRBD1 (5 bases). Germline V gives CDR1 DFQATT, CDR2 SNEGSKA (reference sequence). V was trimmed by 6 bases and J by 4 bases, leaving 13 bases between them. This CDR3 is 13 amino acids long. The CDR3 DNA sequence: TGCAGTGCCCCACGACAGTCAAAAAACATTCAGTACTTC. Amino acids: CSAPRQSKNIQYF.

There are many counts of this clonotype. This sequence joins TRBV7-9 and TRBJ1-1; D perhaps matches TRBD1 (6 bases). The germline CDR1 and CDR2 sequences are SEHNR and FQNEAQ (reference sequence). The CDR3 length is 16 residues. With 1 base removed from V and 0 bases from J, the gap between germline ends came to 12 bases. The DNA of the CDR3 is TGTGCCAGCAGCTTAGAGGGGGGCAGACTGAACACTGAAGCTTTCTTT. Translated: CASSLEGGRLNTEAFF.

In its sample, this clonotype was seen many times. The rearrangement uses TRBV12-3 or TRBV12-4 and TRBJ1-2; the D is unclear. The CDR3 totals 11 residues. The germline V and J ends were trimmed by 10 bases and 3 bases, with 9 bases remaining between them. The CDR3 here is CATTTDYGYTF. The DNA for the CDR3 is TGTGCCACCACGACCGACTATGGCTACACCTTC.

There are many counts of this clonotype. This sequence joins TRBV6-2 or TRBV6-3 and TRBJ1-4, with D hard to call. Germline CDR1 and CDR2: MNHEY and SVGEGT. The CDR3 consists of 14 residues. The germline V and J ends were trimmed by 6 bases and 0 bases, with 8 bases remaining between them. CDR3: CASRKEPTNEKLFF. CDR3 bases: TGTGCCAGCAGAAAGGAACCAACTAATGAAAAACTGTTTTTT.

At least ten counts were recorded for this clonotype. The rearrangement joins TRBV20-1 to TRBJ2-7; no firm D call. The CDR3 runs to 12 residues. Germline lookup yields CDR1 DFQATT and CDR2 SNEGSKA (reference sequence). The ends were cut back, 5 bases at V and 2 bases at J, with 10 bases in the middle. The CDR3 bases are TGCAGTGCTCTCACCTCCCCCTACGAGCAGTACTTC. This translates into CSALTSPYEQYF.

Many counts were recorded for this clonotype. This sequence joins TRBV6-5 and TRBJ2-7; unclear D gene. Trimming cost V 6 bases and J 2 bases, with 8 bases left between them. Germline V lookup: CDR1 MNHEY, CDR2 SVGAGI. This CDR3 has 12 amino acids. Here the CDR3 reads CASSPGPYEQYF. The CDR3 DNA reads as TGTGCCAGCAGCCCCGGCCCCTACGAGCAGTACTTC.